This is a list of T cell receptor beta chains from one sample in a study of shared clonotypes between healthy human individuals. Generated by immunoSEQ multiplex PCR, the TCRdb table keeps only in-frame clones and is missing some. The sample consists of 1.4 million or so clones, about 98.5% of them appearing once. The sequencing input was naive CD4+ T cells sorted from blood. The receptors here all came from a young man in good health. Both conserved end residues are trimmed from each CDR3.

v_call: TRBV4-3
j_call: TRBJ1-2
cdr3_aa: ASSQDPRVGPYGYT

v_call: TRBV5-5
j_call: TRBJ2-7
cdr3_aa: ASSLAIWTGSAYEQY

v_call: TRBV28
j_call: TRBJ1-5
cdr3_aa: AGQGQGLGQPQH

v_call: TRBV10-1
j_call: TRBJ2-5
cdr3_aa: ARLEPASGRGETQY

v_call: TRBV28
j_call: TRBJ2-7
cdr3_aa: ASAKSYEQY

v_call: TRBV5-1
j_call: TRBJ2-2
cdr3_aa: ASSEGLVTTKTGELF

v_call: TRBV15
j_call: TRBJ2-1
cdr3_aa: ATRTYQRATYNEQF

v_call: TRBV4-1
j_call: TRBJ1-1
cdr3_aa: ASSQRQVGTEAF

v_call: TRBV6-1
j_call: TRBJ1-5
cdr3_aa: ASSLGTRGQPQH

v_call: TRBV11-2
j_call: TRBJ2-1
cdr3_aa: ASSLVAGVPEQF

v_call: TRBV11-3
j_call: TRBJ2-1
cdr3_aa: ASSLEVQGELNNEQF

v_call: TRBV15
j_call: TRBJ2-5
cdr3_aa: ATSRRGLQETQY

v_call: TRBV11-2
j_call: TRBJ2-4
cdr3_aa: ASSQQGARNIQY

v_call: TRBV5-4
j_call: TRBJ2-5
cdr3_aa: ASSLAGGVWETQY

v_call: TRBV5-6
j_call: TRBJ2-6
cdr3_aa: ASSLIASGANVLT

v_call: TRBV7-8
j_call: TRBJ2-7
cdr3_aa: ASSYSTETTYEQY

v_call: TRBV28
j_call: TRBJ2-5
cdr3_aa: ASSSLGTQETQY

v_call: TRBV5-5
j_call: TRBJ2-4
cdr3_aa: ASSLAGGERNIQY

v_call: TRBV10-3
j_call: TRBJ2-3
cdr3_aa: AIKGLAPDTQY

v_call: TRBV7-2
j_call: TRBJ2-1
cdr3_aa: ASSQPTSGRVNEQF

v_call: TRBV27
j_call: TRBJ2-1
cdr3_aa: ASSPQGFSYNEQF

v_call: TRBV27
j_call: TRBJ1-2
cdr3_aa: ASRSLGQGHGYT

v_call: TRBV4-3
j_call: TRBJ2-1
cdr3_aa: ASSQARDRGNEQF

v_call: TRBV19
j_call: TRBJ1-2
cdr3_aa: ASSIKTGYT

v_call: TRBV20-1
j_call: TRBJ2-7
cdr3_aa: SARIGDEQY

v_call: TRBV28
j_call: TRBJ2-1
cdr3_aa: ASFGAGYNEQF

v_call: TRBV5-1
j_call: TRBJ2-3
cdr3_aa: ASSLVPGSTDTQY

v_call: TRBV6-5
j_call: TRBJ2-7
cdr3_aa: ASSVSFLATYEQY

v_call: TRBV5-5
j_call: TRBJ1-5
cdr3_aa: ASSLEAGDYNQPQH